Listed below are T cell receptor beta chains from one sample, sequenced in a study of neurological immune-mediated disorders. Using its own MiXCR run on the 5' RACE reads, TCRdb lists one record per CDR3 protein. Of 85,000 to 110,000 distinct CDR3 sequences listed, roughly a tenth are singletons. The sequenced sample consisted of PBMCs. All receptors derive from a female donor with HTLV-1-associated myelopathy (HAM/TSP). The CDR3 runs from the conserved cysteine through the conserved F or W. The order of the fields is D gene, J gene, V gene, clone size, CDR3 DNA, CDR3 protein. The D gene is left open where the match is weak. Some rows have no size entry. The others give once, few or many, or a class for an expanded clone.

D: -
J: TRBJ1-1
V: TRBV20-1
size: -
DNA: TGCAGTGCTAGACACACTGAAGCTTTCTTT
CDR3: CSARHTEAFF

D: -
J: TRBJ1-1
V: TRBV18
size: -
DNA: TGTGCCAGCTCACCGTATAGAGACAGTGAAGCTTTCTTT
CDR3: CASSPYRDSEAFF

D: TRBD1
J: TRBJ2-5
V: TRBV11-2
size: few
DNA: TGTGCCAGCAGCTTTACGAAGGGGGCCCAAGAGACCCAGTACTTC
CDR3: CASSFTKGAQETQYF

D: TRBD2
J: TRBJ2-3
V: TRBV7-3
size: many
DNA: TGTGCCAGCAGCTCACGGGGGGGCACAGATACGCAGTATTTT
CDR3: CASSSRGGTDTQYF

D: TRBD2
J: TRBJ2-1
V: TRBV20-1
size: -
DNA: TGCAGTGCTAGAGATTTAACTAGCGGGCGAAATGAGCAGTTCTTC
CDR3: CSARDLTSGRNEQFF

D: TRBD2
J: TRBJ2-7
V: TRBV5-1
size: many
DNA: TGCGCCAGCAGCTTGGACGGACTAGCGGGAGCCGAGCAGTACTTC
CDR3: CASSLDGLAGAEQYF

D: -
J: TRBJ2-5
V: TRBV9
size: many
DNA: TGTGCCAGCAGCGTAGATGCAGGGCGAGAGACCCAGTACTTC
CDR3: CASSVDAGRETQYF

D: -
J: TRBJ2-1
V: TRBV5-1
size: many
DNA: TGCGCCAGCAGCTTGAGAGGGGCCGTGGGGGGCCACAATGAGCAGTTCTTC
CDR3: CASSLRGAVGGHNEQFF

D: -
J: TRBJ2-7
V: TRBV5-1
size: many
DNA: TGCGCCAGCAGCTCTTCCGGGAGCTATCCCGGCGAGCAGTACTTC
CDR3: CASSSSGSYPGEQYF

D: TRBD2
J: TRBJ2-2
V: TRBV7-2
size: many
DNA: TGTGCCAGCAGCCCCCGGGCGGGGGGGTCGAACACCGGGGAGCTGTTTTTT
CDR3: CASSPRAGGSNTGELFF

D: -
J: TRBJ2-3
V: TRBV25-1
size: many
DNA: TGTGCCAGCAGTGAATATATGGGGCGGGGAAGCACAGATACGCAGTATTTT
CDR3: CASSEYMGRGSTDTQYF

D: -
J: TRBJ1-1
V: TRBV5-6
size: many
DNA: TGTGCCAGCAGCTTGTTAGGGTTGGCGGACAGAAACACTGAAGCTTTCTTT
CDR3: CASSLLGLADRNTEAFF

D: -
J: TRBJ2-3
V: TRBV29-1
size: many
DNA: TGCAGCGTTGTGGTAGGGAGCACAGATACGCAGTATTTT
CDR3: CSVVVGSTDTQYF

D: TRBD1
J: TRBJ2-3
V: TRBV10-3
size: many
DNA: TGTGCCATCGCGGATTTGTGGGACAGAGTCACAGATACGCAGTATTTT
CDR3: CAIADLWDRVTDTQYF

D: TRBD2
J: TRBJ2-1
V: TRBV7-9
size: many
DNA: TGTGCCAGCAGCTTCCGGGGGGGCCCATACAATGAGCAGTTCTTC
CDR3: CASSFRGGPYNEQFF

D: TRBD2
J: TRBJ2-2
V: TRBV9
size: many
DNA: TGTGCCAGCTCTAGCGGGACGAACACCGGGGAGCTGTTTTTT
CDR3: CASSSGTNTGELFF

D: TRBD1
J: TRBJ1-5
V: TRBV6-1
size: many
DNA: TGTGCCAGCAGGCCAATTGACAGGGGGCTTCAGCCCCAGCATTTT
CDR3: CASRPIDRGLQPQHF

D: TRBD1
J: TRBJ1-3
V: TRBV5-1
size: many
DNA: TGCGCCAGCAGCGCCCTCCGCGAGACAGGGATCGGAAACACCATATATTTT
CDR3: CASSALRETGIGNTIYF

D: -
J: TRBJ2-2
V: TRBV12-5
size: many
DNA: TGTGCCAAGACCGGGGAGCTGTTTTTT
CDR3: CAKTGELFF

D: -
J: TRBJ2-5
V: TRBV20-1
size: -
DNA: TGCAGTGCTCGCGGAGCGGACCTGAGGGAGACCCAGTACTTC
CDR3: CSARGADLRETQYF

D: -
J: TRBJ1-6
V: TRBV7-2
size: many
DNA: TGTGCCAGCAGCTTAGCAGGGAGCGAACCCCTCCACTTT
CDR3: CASSLAGSEPLHF

D: TRBD2
J: TRBJ2-2
V: TRBV5-1
size: many
DNA: TGCGCCAGCCAACCCGGGGGGGACACCGGGGAGCTGTTTTTT
CDR3: CASQPGGDTGELFF

D: TRBD2
J: TRBJ2-1
V: TRBV7-8
size: many
DNA: TGTGCCAGCAGCCGTCCCCTTGGACTAGCGGGGGGGTGGTCCTACAATGAGCAGTTCTTC
CDR3: CASSRPLGLAGGWSYNEQFF

D: TRBD2
J: TRBJ2-7
V: TRBV27
size: many
DNA: TGTGCCAGCAAATTGGCGGGGGGCTCCTACGAGCAGTACTTC
CDR3: CASKLAGGSYEQYF

D: -
J: TRBJ2-5
V: TRBV7-9
size: -
DNA: TGTGCCAGCAGCTCCACTAGCTTTGAGACCCAGTACTTC
CDR3: CASSSTSFETQYF

D: -
J: TRBJ2-1
V: TRBV10-3
size: many
DNA: TGTGCCATCAGTGAGGGACGGGGTGAGCAGTTCTTC
CDR3: CAISEGRGEQFF